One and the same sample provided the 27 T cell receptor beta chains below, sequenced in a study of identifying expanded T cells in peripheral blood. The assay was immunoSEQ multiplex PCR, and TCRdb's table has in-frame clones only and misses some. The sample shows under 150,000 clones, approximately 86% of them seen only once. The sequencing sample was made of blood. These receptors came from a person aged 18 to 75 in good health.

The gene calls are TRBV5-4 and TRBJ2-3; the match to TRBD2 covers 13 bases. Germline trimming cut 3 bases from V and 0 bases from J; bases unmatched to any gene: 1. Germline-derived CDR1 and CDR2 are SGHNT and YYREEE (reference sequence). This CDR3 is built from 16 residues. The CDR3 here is CASSSGLAGSTDTQYF. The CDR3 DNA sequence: TGTGCCAGCAGCTCGGGACTAGCGGGGAGCACAGATACGCAGTATTTT.

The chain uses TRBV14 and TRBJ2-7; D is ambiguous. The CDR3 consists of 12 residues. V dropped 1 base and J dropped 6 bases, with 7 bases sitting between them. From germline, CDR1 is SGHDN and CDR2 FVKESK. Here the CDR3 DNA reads TGTGCCAGCAGCCAAGTACGGGCCGAGCAGTACTTC. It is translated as CASSQVRAEQYF.

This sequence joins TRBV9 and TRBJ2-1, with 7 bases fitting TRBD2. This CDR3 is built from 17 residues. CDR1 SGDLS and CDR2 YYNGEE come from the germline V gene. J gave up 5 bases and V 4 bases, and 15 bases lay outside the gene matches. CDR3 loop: CASSTRGPGLGNNEQFF. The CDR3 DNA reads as TGTGCCAGCAGCACTAGAGGTCCCGGACTAGGGAACAATGAGCAGTTCTTC.

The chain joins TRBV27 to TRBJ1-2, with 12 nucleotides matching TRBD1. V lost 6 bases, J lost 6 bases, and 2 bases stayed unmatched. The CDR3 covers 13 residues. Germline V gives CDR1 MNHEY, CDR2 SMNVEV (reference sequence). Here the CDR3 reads CASRGQGADGYTF. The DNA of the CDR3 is TGTGCCAGCAGGGGACAGGGGGCCGATGGCTACACCTTC.

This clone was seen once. The CDR3 region has the DNA TGTGCCAGCTCAGCAGGACAGGGGAGCTCCTACGAGCAGTACTTC. It encodes CASSAGQGSSYEQYF. V usage is TRBV18 and J usage is TRBJ2-7; 9 bases agree with TRBD1. The CDR3 consists of 15 residues. J lost 0 bases, V lost 5 bases, and 5 bases had no gene match. In germline, CDR1 is KGHSH, CDR2 LQKENI. The variable domain in full, completed from reference TRBV18 and TRBJ2-7, reads NAGVMQNPRHLVRRRGQEARLRCSPMKGHSHVYWYRQLPEEGLKFMVYLQKENIIDESGMPKERFSAEFPKEGPSILRIQQVVRGDSAAYFCASSAGQGSSYEQYFGPGTRLTVT.

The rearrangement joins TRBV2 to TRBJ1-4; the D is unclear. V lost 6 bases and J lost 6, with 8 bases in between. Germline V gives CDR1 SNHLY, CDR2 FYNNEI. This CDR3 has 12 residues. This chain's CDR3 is CASSGNYEKLFF. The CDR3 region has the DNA TGTGCCAGCAGCGGCAACTATGAAAAACTGTTTTTT. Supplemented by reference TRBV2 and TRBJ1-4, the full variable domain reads EPEVTQTPSHQVTQMGQEVILRCVPISNHLYFYWYRQILGQKVEFLVSFYNNEISEKSEIFDDQFSVERPDGSNFTLKIRSTKLEDSAMYFCASSGNYEKLFFGSGTQLSVL.

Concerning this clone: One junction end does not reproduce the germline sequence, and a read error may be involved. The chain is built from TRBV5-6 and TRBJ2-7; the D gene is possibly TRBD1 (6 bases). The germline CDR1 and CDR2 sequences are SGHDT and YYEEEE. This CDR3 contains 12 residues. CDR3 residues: CASRGQGRSTFF. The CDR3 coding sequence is TGTGCCAGCCGTGGGCAGGGGCGATCCACATTCTTC.

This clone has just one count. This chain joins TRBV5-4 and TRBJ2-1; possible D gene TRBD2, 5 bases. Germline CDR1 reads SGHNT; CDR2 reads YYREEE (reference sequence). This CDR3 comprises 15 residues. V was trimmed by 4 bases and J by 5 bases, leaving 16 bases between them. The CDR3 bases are TGTGCCAGCAGCCAAGGGATAGGGCGGGACAATGAGCAGTTCTTC. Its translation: CASSQGIGRDNEQFF.

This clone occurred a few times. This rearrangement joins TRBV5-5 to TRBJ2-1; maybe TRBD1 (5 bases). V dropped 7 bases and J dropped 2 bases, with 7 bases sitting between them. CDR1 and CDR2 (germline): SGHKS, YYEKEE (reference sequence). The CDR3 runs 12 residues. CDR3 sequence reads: CASHRTYNEQFF. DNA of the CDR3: TGTGCCAGCCACAGGACCTACAATGAGCAGTTCTTC.

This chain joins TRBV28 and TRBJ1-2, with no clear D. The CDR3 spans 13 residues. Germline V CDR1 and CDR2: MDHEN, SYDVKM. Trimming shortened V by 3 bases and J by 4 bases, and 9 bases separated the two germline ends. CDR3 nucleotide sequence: TGTGCCAGCAGTTTCGGGGAGTTCTATGGCTACACCTTC. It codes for CASSFGEFYGYTF.

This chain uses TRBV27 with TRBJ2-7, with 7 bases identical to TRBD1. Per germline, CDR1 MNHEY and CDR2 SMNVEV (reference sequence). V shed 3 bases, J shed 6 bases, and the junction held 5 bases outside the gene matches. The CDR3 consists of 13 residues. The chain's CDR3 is CASSFRQGPEQYF. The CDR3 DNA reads TGTGCCAGCAGTTTTAGACAGGGCCCCGAGCAGTACTTC.

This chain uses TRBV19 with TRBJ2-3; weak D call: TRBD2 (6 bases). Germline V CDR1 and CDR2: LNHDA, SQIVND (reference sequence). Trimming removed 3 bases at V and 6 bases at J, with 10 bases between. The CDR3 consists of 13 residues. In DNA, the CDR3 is TGTGCCAGTAGTATTCGAGGAGGGGATACGCAGTATTTT. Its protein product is CASSIRGGDTQYF.

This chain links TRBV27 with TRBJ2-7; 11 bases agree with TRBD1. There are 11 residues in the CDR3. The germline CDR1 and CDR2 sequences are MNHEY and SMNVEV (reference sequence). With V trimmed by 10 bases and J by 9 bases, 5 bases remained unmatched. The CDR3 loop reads CAIRDRGVQYF. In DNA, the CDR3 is TGTGCCATTAGGGACAGGGGGGTGCAGTACTTC.

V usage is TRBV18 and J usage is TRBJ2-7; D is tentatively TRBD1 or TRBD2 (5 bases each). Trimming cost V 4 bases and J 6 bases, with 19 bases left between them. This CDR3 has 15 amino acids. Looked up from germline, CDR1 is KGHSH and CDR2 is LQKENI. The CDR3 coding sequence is TGTGCCAGCTCACAAAATACAGGAGGTGTTGGCGAGCAGTACTTC. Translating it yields CASSQNTGGVGEQYF.

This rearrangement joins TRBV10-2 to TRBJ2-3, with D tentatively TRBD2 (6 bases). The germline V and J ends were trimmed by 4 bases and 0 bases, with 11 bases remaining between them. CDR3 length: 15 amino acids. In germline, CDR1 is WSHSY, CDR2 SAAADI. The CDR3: CASSVLALSTDTQYF. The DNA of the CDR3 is TGCGCCAGCAGTGTCCTAGCGCTAAGCACAGATACGCAGTATTTT.

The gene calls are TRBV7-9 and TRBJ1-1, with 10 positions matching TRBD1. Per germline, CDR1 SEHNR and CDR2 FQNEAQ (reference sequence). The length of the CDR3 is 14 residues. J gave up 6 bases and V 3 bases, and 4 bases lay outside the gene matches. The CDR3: CASSLGTGAAEAFF. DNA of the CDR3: TGTGCCAGCAGCTTGGGGACAGGGGCCGCTGAAGCTTTCTTT.

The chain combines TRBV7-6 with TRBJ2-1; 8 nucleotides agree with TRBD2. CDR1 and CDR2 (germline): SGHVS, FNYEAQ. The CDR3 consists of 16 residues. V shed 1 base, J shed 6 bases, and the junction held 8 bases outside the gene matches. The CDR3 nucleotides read TGTGCCAGCAGCTTAGGCGGTGCGGGGGGTGGCAATGAGCAGTTCTTC. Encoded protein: CASSLGGAGGGNEQFF.

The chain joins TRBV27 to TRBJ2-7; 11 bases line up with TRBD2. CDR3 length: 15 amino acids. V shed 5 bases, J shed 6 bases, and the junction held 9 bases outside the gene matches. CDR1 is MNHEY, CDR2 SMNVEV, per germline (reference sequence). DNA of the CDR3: TGTGCCAGCAGTCCCGTAGCGGGAGGGCCCGGCGAGCAGTACTTC. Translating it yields CASSPVAGGPGEQYF.

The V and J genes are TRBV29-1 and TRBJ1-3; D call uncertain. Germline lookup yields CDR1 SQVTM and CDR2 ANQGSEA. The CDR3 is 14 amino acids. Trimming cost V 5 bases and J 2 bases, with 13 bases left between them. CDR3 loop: CSVFLPGAGNTIYF. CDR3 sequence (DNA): TGCAGCGTTTTCCTCCCCGGGGCTGGAAACACCATATATTTT.

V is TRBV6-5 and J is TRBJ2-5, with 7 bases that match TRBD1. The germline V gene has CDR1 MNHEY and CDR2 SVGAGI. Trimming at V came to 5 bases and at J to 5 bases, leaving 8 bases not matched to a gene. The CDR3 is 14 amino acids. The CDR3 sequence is CASSETGTGETQYF. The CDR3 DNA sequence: TGTGCCAGCAGTGAGACAGGGACGGGGGAGACCCAGTACTTC.

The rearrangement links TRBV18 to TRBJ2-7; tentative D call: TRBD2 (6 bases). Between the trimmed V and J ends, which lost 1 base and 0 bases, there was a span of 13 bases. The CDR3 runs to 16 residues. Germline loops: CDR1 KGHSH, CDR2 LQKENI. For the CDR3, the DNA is TGTGCCAGCTCACCACTGGCCCTCGGGGGCTCCTACGAGCAGTACTTC. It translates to CASSPLALGGSYEQYF.

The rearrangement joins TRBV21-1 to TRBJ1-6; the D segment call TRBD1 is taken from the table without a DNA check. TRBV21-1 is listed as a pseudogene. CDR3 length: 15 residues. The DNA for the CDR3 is TGTGCCAGCAGAACAGGTAGCTCCTATAATTCACCCCTCCACTTT. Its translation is CASRTGSSYNSPLHF.

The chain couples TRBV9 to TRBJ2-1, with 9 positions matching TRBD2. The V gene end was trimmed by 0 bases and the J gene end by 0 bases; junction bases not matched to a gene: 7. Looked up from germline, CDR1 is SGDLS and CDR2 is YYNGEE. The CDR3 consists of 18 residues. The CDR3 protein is CASSVAGLAGSSYNEQFF. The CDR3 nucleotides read TGTGCCAGCAGCGTAGCTGGGCTAGCGGGGAGCTCCTACAATGAGCAGTTCTTC.

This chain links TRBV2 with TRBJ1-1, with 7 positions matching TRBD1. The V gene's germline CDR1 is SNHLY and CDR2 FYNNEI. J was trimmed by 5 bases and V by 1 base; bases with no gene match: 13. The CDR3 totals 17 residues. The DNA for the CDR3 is TGTGCCAGCAGTGAAGAAGGGACAGCCTCCCTTAGGACTGAAGCTTTCTTT. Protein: CASSEEGTASLRTEAFF.

CDR3 bases: TGTGCCAGCTCCTCGATGGGGGAGCAGTTCTTC. Amino acids: CASSSMGEQFF. This chain joins TRBV18 and TRBJ2-1; D is uncertain. Trimming took 6 bases from V and 10 from J, leaving 10 bases between them. Germline V gene sequence: CDR1 KGHSH, CDR2 LQKENI. The CDR3 covers 11 residues.

CDR3 sequence: CASSLGGTVHTVWGYTF. As DNA, the CDR3 is TGTGCCAGCAGCTTAGGGGGTACGGTCCACACAGTCTGGGGCTACACCTTC. V gene TRBV7-2 combines with J gene TRBJ1-2, with D unresolved. The CDR3 runs 17 residues. Germline CDR1 reads SGHTA; CDR2 reads FQGNSA. V was cut by 1 base and J by 8 bases, with 23 bases left in between. Together with reference TRBV7-2 and TRBJ1-2, the CDR3 gives the full variable domain: GAGVSQSPSNKVTEKGKDVELRCDPISGHTALYWYRQSLGQGLEFLIYFQGNSAPDKSGLPSDRFSAERTGGSVSTLTIQRTQQEDSAVYLCASSLGGTVHTVWGYTFGSGTRLTVV.

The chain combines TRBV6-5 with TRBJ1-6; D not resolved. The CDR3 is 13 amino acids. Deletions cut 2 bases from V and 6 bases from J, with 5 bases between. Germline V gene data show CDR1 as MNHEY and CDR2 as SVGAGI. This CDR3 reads CASSYGINSPLHF. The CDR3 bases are TGTGCCAGCAGTTACGGTATTAATTCACCCCTCCACTTT.